Presented here are 29 T cell receptor beta chains from one specimen sequenced in a study of T cell responses to AZD1222 COVID-19 vaccine. Assay used: immunoSEQ multiplex PCR; TCRdb lists only in-frame clones, some missing. The table has around 70,000 clones, 70% to 90% seen once. The sequencing here drew on peripheral blood, taken on day 0 of AZD1222 vaccination. The source of these receptors is an adult in good health.

The chain couples TRBV2 to TRBJ1-4; 7 bases match TRBD1. The CDR3 runs to 16 residues. Trimming took 6 bases from V and 3 from J; bases not matched to a gene: 10. From germline, CDR1 is SNHLY and CDR2 FYNNEI. The CDR3 protein is CASSPQTGLANEKLFF. The CDR3 bases are TGTGCCAGCAGCCCACAGACAGGGCTAGCTAATGAAAAACTGTTTTTT.

This rearrangement joins TRBV20-1 to TRBJ2-1; 16 bases align to TRBD2. Germline V gene sequence: CDR1 DFQATT, CDR2 SNEGSKA (reference sequence). Germline trimming cut 3 bases from V and 2 bases from J; bases unmatched to any gene: 13. The CDR3 is 20 residues long. CDR3 protein: CSASRGPGLAGGRPYNEQFF. CDR3 bases: TGCAGTGCTAGTCGGGGGCCGGGACTAGCGGGAGGGCGACCCTACAATGAGCAGTTCTTC.

The chain has TRBV11-2 and TRBJ1-2; D ambiguous. The CDR3 runs 15 residues. From germline, CDR1 is SGHAT and CDR2 FQNNGV. The V end was cut by 0 bases, the J end by 0 bases, with 8 bases between. The CDR3 spells CASSLDAGSNYGYTF. The DNA of the CDR3 is TGTGCCAGCAGCTTAGATGCCGGCTCTAACTATGGCTACACCTTC.

The chain combines TRBV7-9 with TRBJ2-5, with D possibly matching TRBD2 (7 bases). Trimming cost V 3 bases and J 2 bases, with 19 bases left between them. The V gene's germline CDR1 is SEHNR and CDR2 FQNEAQ (reference sequence). CDR3 size: 17 residues. CDR3 coding DNA: TGTGCCAGCAGCTTTAAAGAACAGGGAGGGGGACAAGAGACCCAGTACTTC. It yields the protein CASSFKEQGGGQETQYF. The whole variable domain, remainder taken from reference TRBV7-9 and TRBJ2-5, is DTGVSQNPRHKITKRGQNVTFRCDPISEHNRLYWYRQTLGQGPEFLTYFQNEAQLEKSRLLSDRFSAERPKGSFSTLEIQRTEQGDSAMYLCASSFKEQGGGQETQYFGPGTRLLVL.

The chain links TRBV2 to TRBJ1-5; weak D call: TRBD1 (5 bases). The CDR3 totals 14 residues. The V gene's germline CDR1 is SNHLY and CDR2 FYNNEI. Trimming left V 3 bases short and J 5 bases short, with 11 bases between. The CDR3 DNA is TGTGCCAGCAGTGACAGACAGTCCTATCAGCCCCAGCATTTT. This sequence encodes CASSDRQSYQPQHF.

This clone was seen only a few times. V is TRBV6-1 and J is TRBJ2-2; 8 bases map to TRBD2. The V segment lost 4 bases and the J segment 0 bases; nucleotides outside the gene matches: 4. Germline assignment: CDR1 MNHNS and CDR2 SASEGT. There are 16 residues in the CDR3. In nucleotides, the CDR3 is TGTGCCAGCAGTGTTCAGACTAGCGCGAACACCGGGGAGCTGTTTTTT. It codes for CASSVQTSANTGELFF.

The chain joins TRBV9 to TRBJ2-2; 8 nucleotides align to TRBD1. This CDR3 has 15 amino acids. Trimming took 6 bases from V and 1 from J; bases not matched to a gene: 5. Per germline, CDR1 SGDLS and CDR2 YYNGEE. The CDR3 bases are TGTGCCAGCACCTCCGGGACAGGGAACACCGGGGAGCTGTTTTTT. It translates to CASTSGTGNTGELFF.

V and J are TRBV29-1 and TRBJ1-1; no definite D call. This CDR3 contains 13 residues. V dropped 4 bases and J dropped 1 base, with 10 bases sitting between them. Germline V gene sequence: CDR1 SQVTM, CDR2 ANQGSEA. The CDR3 protein is CSVVRAANTEAFF. DNA of the CDR3: TGCAGCGTTGTGCGGGCAGCGAACACTGAAGCTTTCTTT.

This rearrangement joins TRBV19 to TRBJ2-1; D gene unclear. Trimming removed 5 bases at V and 4 bases at J, with 3 bases between. This CDR3 spans 11 amino acids. Germline lookup yields CDR1 LNHDA and CDR2 SQIVND (reference sequence). This CDR3 reads CASSQYNEQFF. The CDR3 coding sequence is TGTGCCAGTAGTCAATACAATGAGCAGTTCTTC. Using reference TRBV19 and TRBJ2-1 for the parts outside the CDR3, the full variable domain is DGGITQSPKYLFRKEGQNVTLSCEQNLNHDAMYWYRQDPGQGLRLIYYSQIVNDFQKGDIAEGYSVSREKKESFPLTVTSAQKNPTAFYLCASSQYNEQFFGPGTRLTVL.

This clone was detected only a few times. This chain joins TRBV20-1 and TRBJ2-7; possibly TRBD1 or TRBD2 for D (6 bases each). The length of the CDR3 is 12 residues. Germline V lookup: CDR1 DFQATT, CDR2 SNEGSKA (reference sequence). Trimming pared 3 bases from V and 5 bases from J, leaving 11 bases between. DNA for the CDR3: TGCAGTGCTAGTTGGGGGGCGAACGAGCAGTACTTC. This gives the protein CSASWGANEQYF.

Points on this clone: At one of its ends the junction is not consistent with the germline gene, which may arise from a read error. This chain uses TRBV6-1 with TRBJ2-3, with D perhaps being TRBD1 or TRBD2 (5 bases each). Germline V CDR1 and CDR2: MNHNS, SASEGT. This CDR3 comprises 13 residues. This chain's CDR3 is CASGESGANTQYF. The DNA of the CDR3 is TGTGCCAGCGGTGAATCCGGGGCGAATACGCAGTATTTT.

V gene TRBV19 combines with J gene TRBJ1-6; the D gene is possibly TRBD1 (5 bases). This CDR3 region has 13 residues. CDR1 LNHDA and CDR2 SQIVND come from the germline V gene (reference sequence). V lost 5 bases to trimming and J lost 10 bases, with 12 bases between them. The CDR3 nucleotides read TGTGCCAGTAGTCCCGGGGCTGGCTCACCCCTCCACTTT. Translation gives CASSPGAGSPLHF.

This chain joins TRBV4-3 and TRBJ1-1; tentatively, D is TRBD1 (5 bases). Looked up from germline, CDR1 is LGHNA and CDR2 is YSLEER. The CDR3 sequence is 16 residues long. Trimming pared 0 bases from V and 3 bases from J, leaving 14 bases between. CDR3 residues: CASSQDGGGTDTEAFF. CDR3 in DNA: TGCGCCAGCAGCCAAGATGGCGGAGGGACGGACACTGAAGCTTTCTTT.

The rearrangement joins TRBV3-1 (or the pseudogene TRBV3-2) to TRBJ2-3; 8 bases fit TRBD1. V shed 3 bases, J shed 5 bases, and the junction held 4 bases outside the gene matches. The CDR3 sequence is 14 residues long. In germline, CDR1 is LGHDT, CDR2 YNNKEL (reference sequence). Here the CDR3 DNA reads TGTGCCAGCAGCCATGGACAGGGTCTAGATACGCAGTATTTT. Amino acids: CASSHGQGLDTQYF.

The chain recombines TRBV20-1 with TRBJ1-1, with D possibly being TRBD1 (6 bases). The CDR3 spans 14 residues. CDR1 DFQATT and CDR2 SNEGSKA come from the germline V gene (reference sequence). Trimming took off 3 bases at V and 0 bases at J, with 11 bases between the two ends. The CDR3 region has the DNA TGCAGTGCTAGTGGGGGGCGCTTGAACACTGAAGCTTTCTTT. This translates into CSASGGRLNTEAFF.

V and J are TRBV12-5 and TRBJ2-1; 14 bases map to TRBD2. Trimming took 6 bases from V and 8 from J; bases not matched to a gene: 6. The CDR3 spans 15 residues. Germline V gives CDR1 LGHNT, CDR2 FRNRAP. The CDR3 DNA is TGTGCTAGTGGCTCCGGGACTAGCGGGAGCGATGAGCAGTTCTTC. Its protein is CASGSGTSGSDEQFF.

Concerning this clone: Other DNA sequences in this specimen translate into the identical CDR3. The CDR3 DNA sequence: TGTGCCAGCAGCGTAGAAGGGATCTATGGCTACACCTTC. Amino acids: CASSVEGIYGYTF. The chain is built from TRBV9 and TRBJ1-2; D not resolved. The CDR3 contains 13 residues. Trimming shortened V by 0 bases and J by 4 bases, and 7 bases separated the two germline ends. Germline loops: CDR1 SGDLS, CDR2 YYNGEE.

The chain joins TRBV5-1 to TRBJ2-1; TRBD1 agrees at 7 bases. From germline, CDR1 is SGHRS and CDR2 YFSETQ. The trim removed 2 bases at V and 8 bases at J, leaving 7 bases unmatched. The CDR3 covers 14 residues. CDR3 amino acids: CASSLRQGTDEQFF. The DNA for the CDR3 is TGCGCCAGCAGCTTAAGACAGGGAACAGATGAGCAGTTCTTC.

This clone was detected only once. The chain uses TRBV7-3 and TRBJ2-7, with D perhaps matching TRBD2 (5 bases). Germline V gene data show CDR1 as SGHTA and CDR2 as FQGTGA. The V gene lost 0 bases and the J gene lost 2 bases, with 14 bases spanning the gap. The length of the CDR3 is 16 residues. Here the CDR3 DNA reads TGTGCCAGCAGCTTAACCGGGGTGGGAAGTCCCTACGAGCAGTACTTC. This translates into CASSLTGVGSPYEQYF.

V gene TRBV30 combines with J gene TRBJ2-7, with D hard to call. The V gene's germline CDR1 is GTSNPN and CDR2 SVGIG (reference sequence). This CDR3 spans 12 amino acids. With 2 bases removed from V and 1 base from J, the gap between germline ends came to 6 bases. The DNA of the CDR3 is TGTGCCTGGAGTATGGGGTCCTACGAGCAGTACTTC. Its protein product is CAWSMGSYEQYF.

This clone occurred a few times. This rearrangement joins TRBV2 to TRBJ2-5; unclear D gene. V lost 3 bases to trimming and J lost 4 bases, with 9 bases between them. Germline CDR1 SNHLY, CDR2 FYNNEI. The CDR3 is 13 residues long. CDR3 sequence reads: CASSEQARETQYF. The CDR3 DNA reads TGTGCCAGCAGTGAGCAGGCCAGAGAGACCCAGTACTTC.

CDR3 nucleotide sequence: TGTGCCAGCAGTTACTCGGGCCTCGGTGAGCAGTTCTTC. Amino acid sequence: CASSYSGLGEQFF. J is TRBJ2-1 and V is TRBV6-2 or TRBV6-3; D is unclear. The CDR3 is 13 amino acids. CDR1 is MNHEY and CDR2 is SVGEGT in the germline V gene. Trimming left V 0 bases short and J 9 bases short, with 9 bases between.

This clone came up once. This chain uses TRBV7-2 with TRBJ2-7, with D uncertain. The germline CDR1 and CDR2 sequences are SGHTA and FQGNSA. There are 13 residues in the CDR3. V was cut by 1 base and J by 7 bases, with 11 bases left in between. CDR3 sequence: CASSLVSPLEQYF. DNA for the CDR3: TGTGCCAGCAGCTTAGTAAGTCCATTAGAGCAGTACTTC. Full variable domain (missing parts from reference TRBV7-2 and TRBJ2-7): GAGVSQSPSNKVTEKGKDVELRCDPISGHTALYWYRQSLGQGLEFLIYFQGNSAPDKSGLPSDRFSAERTGGSVSTLTIQRTQQEDSAVYLCASSLVSPLEQYFGPGTRLTVT.

The rearrangement uses TRBV7-3 and TRBJ2-2, with TRBD1 as a possible D gene (7 bases). CDR1 and CDR2 from the germline V gene are SGHTA and FQGTGA. This CDR3 has 14 residues. Between the trimmed V and J ends, which lost 4 bases and 3 bases, there was a span of 9 bases. The CDR3 nucleotides read TGTGCCAGCAGCTCCAGGGGGGACACCGGGGAGCTGTTTTTT. Its translation: CASSSRGDTGELFF. Looking up the rest from reference TRBV7-3 and TRBJ2-2 gives the full variable domain: GAGVSQTPSNKVTEKGKYVELRCDPISGHTALYWYRQSLGQGPEFLIYFQGTGAADDSGLPNDRFFAVRPEGSVSTLKIQRTERGDSAVYLCASSSRGDTGELFFGEGSRLTVL.

This chain links TRBV7-6 with TRBJ2-2, with TRBD2 matching over 13 bases. Germline assignment: CDR1 SGHVS and CDR2 FNYEAQ. V lost 4 bases and J lost 5; bases outside the gene matches: 1. The CDR3 covers 15 residues. The CDR3 nucleotides read TGTGCCAGCAGCTCGGGACTAGCGGGGACCGGGGAGCTGTTTTTT. The encoded protein is CASSSGLAGTGELFF.

The J gene is TRBJ2-2, the V gene TRBV12-5; 13 positions agree with TRBD2. The length of the CDR3 is 21 residues. Germline lookup yields CDR1 LGHNT and CDR2 FRNRAP. The V and J ends lost 3 bases and 1 base, in that order; junction bases with no gene match: 14. CDR3 DNA sequence: TGTGCTAGTGGTTTCAGTCCGGGACTAGCGGGATTAATTGGGAACACCGGGGAGCTGTTTTTT. Its translation: CASGFSPGLAGLIGNTGELFF.

The chain recombines TRBV29-1 with TRBJ2-6; unclear D gene. Germline V CDR1 and CDR2: SQVTM, ANQGSEA. V lost 0 bases, J lost 1 base, and 10 bases lay in between. This CDR3 has 16 residues. DNA for the CDR3: TGCAGCGTTGAAGATCAGGTGGTGTCTGGGGCCAACGTCCTGACTTTC. This sequence encodes CSVEDQVVSGANVLTF.

This chain connects TRBV15 to TRBJ1-3; weak D call: TRBD1 (5 bases). The V gene's germline CDR1 is LNHNV and CDR2 YYDKDF (reference sequence). Deletions cut 0 bases from V and 4 bases from J, with 7 bases between. This CDR3 contains 14 residues. The CDR3 coding sequence is TGTGCCACCAGCAGAGATCAGGGAGGAAACACCATATATTTT. Protein sequence: CATSRDQGGNTIYF.

V and J are TRBV6-1 and TRBJ2-7; tentatively, D is TRBD1 (6 bases). The CDR3 is made up of 14 amino acids. Germline CDR1 and CDR2: MNHNS and SASEGT. Trimming removed 2 bases from V and 5 bases from J, with 13 bases in between. The DNA of the CDR3 is TGTGCCAGCAGTGAATGGGTTGAGGGGGACGAGCAGTACTTC. As protein: CASSEWVEGDEQYF.